This T cell receptor (beta chain) originates from a study of cytomegalovirus exposure and HLA in healthy donors. With regard to this clone: The antigen remains unidentified.

Overall study findings and caveats: The study listed some 160 cytomegalovirus-associated TCR beta chains.

Germline V lookup: CDR1 GTSNPN, CDR2 SVGIG (reference sequence). Trimming cost V 0 bases and J 10 bases, with 10 bases left between them. The CDR3 is 12 residues long. Profiled with immunoSEQ multiplex PCR; TCRdb holds only in-frame clones, not every one. Here the sample spans some 220,000 clones, 75% to 95% being singletons. The V call is TRBV30, the J call TRBJ1-3; D gene unclear. The receptor comes from a woman aged 18 to 35 in good health and CMV-seronegative. Sequenced material: PBMCs. The CDR3 DNA reads TGTGCCTGGAGTGTTCGCGCGGGAACCATATATTTT. The encoded protein is CAWSVRAGTIYF.